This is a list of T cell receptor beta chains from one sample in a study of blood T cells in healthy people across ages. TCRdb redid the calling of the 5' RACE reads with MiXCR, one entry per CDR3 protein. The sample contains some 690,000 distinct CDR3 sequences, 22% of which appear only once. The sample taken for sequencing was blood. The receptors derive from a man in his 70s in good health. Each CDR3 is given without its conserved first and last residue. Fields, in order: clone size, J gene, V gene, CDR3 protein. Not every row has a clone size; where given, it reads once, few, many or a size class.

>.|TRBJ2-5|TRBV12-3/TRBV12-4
ASSWGSGLETQY
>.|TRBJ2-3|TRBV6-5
ASSYKGLAGATDTQY
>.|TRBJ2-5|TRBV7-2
ASSSGTMETQY
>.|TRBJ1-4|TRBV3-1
ASRNRGFDEKLF
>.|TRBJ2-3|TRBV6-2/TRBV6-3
ASSYLRTAPSDTQY
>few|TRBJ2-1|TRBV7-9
ASSSPRDPYNEQF
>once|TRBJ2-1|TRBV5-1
ASSLGLAGIDEQF
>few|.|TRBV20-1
SASPKPGPSYEQY
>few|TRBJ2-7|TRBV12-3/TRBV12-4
ASSLAGLFHEQY
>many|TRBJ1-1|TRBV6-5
ASSPSGGNTEAF
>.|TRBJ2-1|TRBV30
AWSVSSGTTREQF
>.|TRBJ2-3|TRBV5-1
ASSADPSGVPDTQY
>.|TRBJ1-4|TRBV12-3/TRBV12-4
ASSSSRKLF
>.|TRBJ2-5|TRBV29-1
SAEGGNWYQETQY
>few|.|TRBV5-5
ASSPQAGQGPYEQY
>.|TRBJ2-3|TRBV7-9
ASSWAGNTDTQY
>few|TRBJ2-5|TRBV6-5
ASSPRDSFTMQY
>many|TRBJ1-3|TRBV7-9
ASSPTGLPGNTIY
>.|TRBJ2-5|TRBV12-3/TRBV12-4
ASSSLAGTETQY
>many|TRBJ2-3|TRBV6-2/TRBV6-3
ASSLLATTDTQY
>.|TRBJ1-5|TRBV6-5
ASRQAGTGDQPQH
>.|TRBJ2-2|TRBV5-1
ASSLEGTGPGELF
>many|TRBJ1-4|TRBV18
ASTTGNEKLF
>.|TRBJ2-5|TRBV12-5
ASGWGSGSYGQY